The rows below give T cell receptor beta chains drawn from one sample of a study of T cells after yellow fever vaccination. MiXCR was run by TCRdb on the 5' RACE reads, yielding one entry per CDR3 protein. There are 620,000 or so distinct CDR3 sequences in the sample; around an eighth occur only once, and 15% lies in the top ten. The specimen was PBMCs, collected on the day of the yellow fever booster vaccination. The receptors originated from a young man who received the YFV17D yellow fever vaccine. Each CDR3 is given without its conserved first and last residue.

TRBV20-1	TRBJ2-1	SASRLSSYNEQF
TRBV12-3/TRBV12-4	TRBJ1-3	ASSFSSGNTIY
TRBV7-2	TRBJ2-7	ASSTFSGRASGEQY
TRBV20-1	TRBJ2-1	SASEGTFTDEQF
TRBV11-2	TRBJ1-4	ASSEPGANEKLF
TRBV11-2	TRBJ2-1	ASSLGGFGHEQF
TRBV20-1	TRBJ1-3	SAVDRSSGNTIY
TRBV19	TRBJ2-2	ASSKDRDDTGELF
TRBV4-3	TRBJ2-2	ASSQDGMNSGELF
TRBV7-2	TRBJ2-1	ASSRLAGLNEQF
TRBV6-2/TRBV6-3	TRBJ2-1	ASSYTRSEYNEQF
TRBV20-1	TRBJ2-3	SADLVRSTDTQY
TRBV19	TRBJ2-1	ASSPLGLAGDEQF
TRBV5-1	TRBJ2-1	ASASGQIKEQF
TRBV19	TRBJ2-5	ASRPSGRPSETQY
TRBV28	TRBJ2-3	ASSLGGSPTDTQY
TRBV6-5	TRBJ1-1	ASSPGQSTEAF
TRBV5-6	TRBJ1-2	ASSFFGPRSNGYT
TRBV5-1	TRBJ2-5	ASSLVTSSPGQETQY
TRBV28	TRBJ2-7	ASRLDRVGEQY
TRBV7-3	TRBJ2-3	ASSPSTRLTSGITDTQY
TRBV3-1	TRBJ2-1	ASSPDSGINEQF
TRBV20-1	TRBJ2-3	SARDLAVYTDTQY
TRBV30	TRBJ2-7	AWSDLTFYEQY
TRBV7-8	TRBJ2-3	ASSFGPLNTDTQY
TRBV7-6	TRBJ2-1	ASSPWTSGRVYNEQF
TRBV18	TRBJ2-7	ASSPANPSYEQY
TRBV20-1	TRBJ1-6	SARREGGNSPLH
TRBV12-3/TRBV12-4	TRBJ2-7	ASSLREGGAGTEQY
TRBV6-5	TRBJ2-3	ASSYTGPSTDTQY
TRBV19	TRBJ2-1	ASSIGGGSYNEQF
TRBV7-2	TRBJ1-1	ASSLAGTGYVEAF
TRBV20-1	TRBJ2-7	SASSGGEGS
TRBV29-1	TRBJ2-1	SVRAHKGQF
TRBV15	TRBJ2-7	ATSRSSDEQY
TRBV7-3	TRBJ2-1	ASSLTGQGEYEQF
TRBV7-9	TRBJ2-1	ASSETSGRFNEQF
TRBV5-1	TRBJ2-7	ASSPGTSVGTEQY
TRBV28	TRBJ2-5	ASSPPIGQTETQY
TRBV6-1	TRBJ2-5	ASSPLAGGRETQY
TRBV15	TRBJ2-7	ATSRDGGRSYEQY
TRBV14	TRBJ2-5	ASSQYQETQY
TRBV4-3	TRBJ2-1	ASSQDNFREDNEQF
TRBV20-1	TRBJ1-5	SARGQRNQPQH
TRBV29-1	TRBJ2-2	SVRRTGTTGELS